The 25 T cell receptor beta chains given below trace back to one sample, sequenced in a study of blood T cell repertoires in COVID-19. TCRdb's table, derived via immunoSEQ multiplex PCR, lists solely in-frame clones and lacks some. The repertoire holds about 29,000 clones, with 80% as singletons. Sequencing was done on a sample of peripheral blood. The receptors originated from a woman aged 70 to 79 with acute or convalescent COVID-19.

This chain connects TRBV19 to TRBJ1-1, with 7 bases lining up with TRBD1. CDR1 is LNHDA and CDR2 is SQIVND in the germline V gene (reference sequence). The CDR3 is 14 residues long. The V gene end was trimmed by 3 bases and the J gene end by 4 bases; junction bases not matched to a gene: 5. CDR3 sequence: CASSIGSGGTEAFF. The CDR3 coding sequence is TGTGCCAGTAGTATTGGTTCAGGGGGCACTGAAGCTTTCTTT.

In nucleotides, the CDR3 is TGTGCCAGCACCGGGAAGCGGACTAGCGGGGGACCCTTGAAGGACGGGGAGCTGTTTTTT. Encoded protein: CASTGKRTSGGPLKDGELFF. V is TRBV2 and J is TRBJ2-2, with TRBD2 matching 13 bases. This CDR3 has 20 amino acids. Germline V CDR1 and CDR2: SNHLY, FYNNEI. Germline trimming cut 7 bases from V and 7 bases from J; bases unmatched to any gene: 21.

The chain is built from TRBV12-3 or TRBV12-4 and TRBJ1-1; maybe TRBD1 (5 bases). Trimming stripped 1 base from V and 4 bases from J, with 7 bases between. The CDR3 runs to 13 residues. The CDR3 loop is CASSLVGGTEAFF. The CDR3 nucleotides read TGTGCCAGCAGTTTAGTGGGGGGCACTGAAGCTTTCTTT.

This clone was counted a few times. The chain recombines TRBV28 with TRBJ1-2, with 9 bases that match TRBD1. From germline, CDR1 is MDHEN and CDR2 SYDVKM. Trimming took 5 bases from V and 8 from J; bases not matched to a gene: 9. This CDR3 comprises 14 residues. In nucleotides, the CDR3 is TGTGCCAGCAGTGTAACCGGGACAGGGATGGGCTACACCTTC. Translated, it gives CASSVTGTGMGYTF.

The V gene is TRBV15, the J gene TRBJ1-2; 8 nucleotides match TRBD1. Germline values: CDR1 LNHNV, CDR2 YYDKDF (reference sequence). The length of the CDR3 is 14 residues. J lost 2 bases, V lost 5 bases, and 4 bases had no gene match. The CDR3: CATSRTGKNYGYTF. In DNA form, the CDR3 reads TGTGCCACCAGCCGGACAGGGAAAAACTATGGCTACACCTTC.

The chain joins TRBV4-3 to TRBJ1-4, with D possibly TRBD1 on 5 matching bases. The CDR3 consists of 15 residues. V was shortened by 4 bases and J by 4 bases, with 13 bases between the two germline ends. Germline CDR1 is LGHNA and CDR2 is YSLEER. CDR3 sequence (DNA): TGCGCCAGCAGCCGCGGCGGGGCCCATAATGAAAAACTGTTTTTT. Translating it yields CASSRGGAHNEKLFF.

The CDR3: CASSTPTGQGYEQYF. The DNA of the CDR3 is TGTGCCAGCAGCACCCCAACGGGACAGGGCTACGAGCAGTACTTC. The chain links TRBV13 to TRBJ2-7; 9 bases fit TRBD1. V was pared by 5 bases and J by 3 bases, with 8 bases of the junction left unmatched. Germline V gives CDR1 PRHDT, CDR2 FYEKMQ (reference sequence). CDR3 length equals 15 residues.

V usage is TRBV19 and J usage is TRBJ2-1; tentatively, D is TRBD1 (5 bases). Germline CDR1 and CDR2: LNHDA and SQIVND (reference sequence). V was shortened by 9 bases and J by 3 bases, with 15 bases between the two germline ends. This CDR3 comprises 14 residues. The CDR3 protein is CASSDSRVYNEQFF. As DNA, the CDR3 is TGTGCCAGCAGTGACAGTCGGGTCTACAATGAGCAGTTCTTC.

This chain connects TRBV5-6 to TRBJ1-1; D not certain. The V end was cut by 5 bases, the J end by 1 base, with 9 bases between. The germline V gene encodes CDR1 SGHDT and CDR2 YYEEEE. The CDR3 covers 13 residues. The CDR3 sequence is CASRAQENTEAFF. The CDR3, as DNA: TGTGCCAGCAGGGCTCAGGAGAACACTGAAGCTTTCTTT.

This chain links TRBV19 with TRBJ1-5; 7 positions match TRBD1. V gave up 4 bases and J gave up 5 bases; unmatched junction bases: 2. CDR1 LNHDA and CDR2 SQIVND come from the germline V gene (reference sequence). The CDR3 is 13 residues long. DNA of the CDR3: TGTGCCAGTAGTAGGGACAGAGATCAGCCCCAGCATTTT. This sequence encodes CASSRDRDQPQHF.

The chain links TRBV11-2 to TRBJ2-7; unclear D gene. Germline V gives CDR1 SGHAT, CDR2 FQNNGV. The V end was cut by 0 bases, the J end by 2 bases, with 11 bases between. CDR3 length: 15 amino acids. The CDR3 DNA follows: TGTGCCAGCAGCTTAGATCCCACGGTAACCTACGAGCAGTACTTC. Translated: CASSLDPTVTYEQYF.

The chain has TRBV27 and TRBJ2-4; D possibly corresponds to TRBD1 (5 bases). Germline-derived CDR1 and CDR2 are MNHEY and SMNVEV (reference sequence). V dropped 0 bases and J dropped 10 bases, with 13 bases sitting between them. The CDR3 loop spans 14 amino acids. The CDR3 region is CASSLSRQTVIQYF. The CDR3 bases are TGTGCCAGCAGTTTATCCCGACAGACCGTTATTCAGTACTTC.

This chain uses TRBV9 with TRBJ2-3; TRBD2 is a possible D gene (6 bases). Germline V lookup: CDR1 SGDLS, CDR2 YYNGEE. The CDR3 sequence is 16 residues long. V shed 0 bases and J shed 1 base, with 12 bases lying between them. The CDR3 nucleotides read TGTGCCAGCAGCGTAGGCCTTAGCGGCGGCACAGATACGCAGTATTTT. Its protein product is CASSVGLSGGTDTQYF.

The chain uses TRBV7-2 and TRBJ1-5; possible D gene TRBD1, 6 bases. The CDR3 covers 15 residues. With 5 bases removed from V and 6 bases from J, the gap between germline ends came to 17 bases. Germline CDR1 reads SGHTA; CDR2 reads FQGNSA. The CDR3 DNA follows: TGTGCCAGCAGCGCGGATGGGGGGGCGCTTCAGCCCCAGCATTTT. It specifies CASSADGGALQPQHF. Based on the CDR3 plus reference TRBV7-2 and TRBJ1-5, the full variable domain is GAGVSQSPSNKVTEKGKDVELRCDPISGHTALYWYRQSLGQGLEFLIYFQGNSAPDKSGLPSDRFSAERTGGSVSTLTIQRTQQEDSAVYLCASSADGGALQPQHFGDGTRLSIL.

The chain joins TRBV2 to TRBJ2-3, with 13 bases lining up with TRBD2. Trimming at V came to 5 bases and at J to 2 bases, leaving 4 bases not matched to a gene. Germline V gene data show CDR1 as SNHLY and CDR2 as FYNNEI. This CDR3 contains 16 residues. The CDR3 DNA sequence: TGTGCCAGCAGTCCCGGACTAGCGGGAGTCACAGATACGCAGTATTTT. The encoded protein is CASSPGLAGVTDTQYF.

The J gene is TRBJ1-6, the V gene TRBV3-1 (or the pseudogene TRBV3-2), with 7 bases that match TRBD1. Trimming at V came to 5 bases and at J to 6 bases, leaving 4 bases not matched to a gene. This CDR3 has 14 residues. Germline-derived CDR1 and CDR2 are LGHDT and YNNKEL (reference sequence). CDR3 protein: CASSSGTANSPLHF. CDR3 sequence (DNA): TGTGCCAGCAGCTCCGGGACAGCTAATTCACCCCTCCACTTT.

This clone was seen a few times. The chain has TRBV18 and TRBJ2-7, with 10 bases identical to TRBD2. Trimming removed 1 base from V and 2 bases from J; junction bases left unmatched: 2. Germline assignment: CDR1 KGHSH and CDR2 LQKENI. The CDR3 extends over 15 amino acids. DNA of the CDR3: TGTGCCAGCTCACCACAAAGCGGGGGGGCCTACGAGCAGTACTTC. Translating gives CASSPQSGGAYEQYF.

The chain recombines TRBV29-1 with TRBJ2-3; 12 bases match TRBD2. J lost 5 bases, V lost 4 bases, and 4 bases had no gene match. CDR3 length: 14 residues. CDR1 is SQVTM and CDR2 is ANQGSEA in the germline V gene. The CDR3 coding sequence is TGCAGCGTTGGCCTAGCGGGGGGGAGAGATACGCAGTATTTT. This translates into CSVGLAGGRDTQYF.

The chain uses TRBV5-1 and TRBJ2-5; 11 nucleotides agree with TRBD2. Germline V CDR1 and CDR2: SGHRS, YFSETQ. The CDR3 runs 17 residues. J was trimmed by 3 bases and V by 3 bases; bases with no gene match: 10. CDR3 protein: CASSWDVAGGGKETQYF. In DNA form, the CDR3 reads TGCGCCAGCAGCTGGGATGTAGCGGGAGGGGGAAAAGAGACCCAGTACTTC.

The chain is built from TRBV19 and TRBJ2-5; 9 positions match TRBD1. V lost 5 bases, J lost 1 base, and 5 bases stayed unmatched. CDR3 size: 15 residues. Germline V gene lookup returns CDR1 LNHDA and CDR2 SQIVND (reference sequence). CDR3 in DNA: TGTGCCAGTAGTCACAGGGGGCGGTCCCAAGAGACCCAGTACTTC. As protein: CASSHRGRSQETQYF.

The chain recombines TRBV30 with TRBJ2-2; D is unclear. This CDR3 is 13 amino acids long. The germline gives CDR1 GTSNPN, CDR2 SVGIG (reference sequence). V shed 1 base and J shed 7 bases, with 10 bases lying between them. The CDR3 region is CAWSGFASGELFF. CDR3 nucleotide sequence: TGTGCCTGGAGTGGATTTGCTAGCGGGGAGCTGTTTTTT. The variable domain in full, completed from reference TRBV30 and TRBJ2-2, reads SQTIHQWPATLVQPVGSPLSLECTVEGTSNPNLYWYRQAAGRGLQLLFYSVGIGQISSEVPQNLSASRPQDRQFILSSKKLLLSDSGFYLCAWSGFASGELFFGEGSRLTVL.

This chain uses TRBV5-1 with TRBJ2-5; TRBD2 might be the D (5 bases). V was trimmed by 4 bases and J by 5 bases, leaving 21 bases between them. The CDR3 is 16 amino acids. Germline V gives CDR1 SGHRS, CDR2 YFSETQ. Here the CDR3 DNA reads TGCGCCAGCAGCCCTGGCCGGACCCCCTCGGGGGAGACCCAGTACTTC. Amino acid sequence: CASSPGRTPSGETQYF.

The chain carries TRBV6-2 or TRBV6-3 and TRBJ2-7, with 9 bases aligning to TRBD1. Unmatched junction bases numbered 10, after V lost 2 bases and J lost 2 bases. Germline V gene sequence: CDR1 MNHEY, CDR2 SVGEGT. The CDR3 runs 17 residues. The CDR3 here is CASSYLNRDRGAYEQYF. The CDR3 DNA is TGTGCCAGCAGTTACCTCAACAGAGACAGGGGGGCCTACGAGCAGTACTTC.

The CDR3 spells CASSRDSARSPDTQYF. In DNA form, the CDR3 reads TGTGCCAGCAGCCGGGACTCCGCCAGGTCCCCAGATACGCAGTATTTT. The V call is TRBV7-2, the J call TRBJ2-3, with a tentative D call TRBD2 (6 bases). Trimming removed 5 bases at V and 4 bases at J, with 19 bases between. The CDR3 is made up of 16 amino acids. Germline V gives CDR1 SGHTA, CDR2 FQGNSA.

The chain joins TRBV12-3 or TRBV12-4 to TRBJ2-3; D gene unclear. The CDR3 length is 13 residues. Trimming shortened V by 5 bases and J by 6 bases, and 12 bases separated the two germline ends. The CDR3 DNA follows: TGTGCCAGCAGTCGCGTCTCCAGGGATACGCAGTATTTT. As protein: CASSRVSRDTQYF.